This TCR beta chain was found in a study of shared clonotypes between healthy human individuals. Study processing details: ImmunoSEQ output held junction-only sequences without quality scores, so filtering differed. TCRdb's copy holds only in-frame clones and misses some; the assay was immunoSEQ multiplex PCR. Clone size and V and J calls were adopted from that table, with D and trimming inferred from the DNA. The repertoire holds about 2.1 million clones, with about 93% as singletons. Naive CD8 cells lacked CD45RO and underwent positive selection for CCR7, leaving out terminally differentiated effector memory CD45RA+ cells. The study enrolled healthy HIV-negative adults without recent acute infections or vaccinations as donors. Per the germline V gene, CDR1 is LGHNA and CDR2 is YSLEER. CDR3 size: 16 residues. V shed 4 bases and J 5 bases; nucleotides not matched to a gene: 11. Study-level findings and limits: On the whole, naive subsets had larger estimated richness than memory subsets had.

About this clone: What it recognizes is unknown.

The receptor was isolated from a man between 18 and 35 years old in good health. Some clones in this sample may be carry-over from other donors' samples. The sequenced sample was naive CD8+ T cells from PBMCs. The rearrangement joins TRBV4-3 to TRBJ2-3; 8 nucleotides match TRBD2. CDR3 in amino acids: CASSLRGLAGKDTQYF. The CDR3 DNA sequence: TGCGCCAGCAGCCTCCGGGGGCTAGCGGGCAAAGATACGCAGTATTTT.